This T cell receptor (beta chain) comes out of a study of blood T cell repertoires in COVID-19 (dated by TCRdb to 2019 to 2021). General notes on the study: Samples covering the acute and convalescent phases of COVID-19 were provided by collaborators in the United States, Italy and Spain. The prospective study material was composed of cDNA or gDNA derived from T cells, B-cell-depleted T cells, or PBMCs. The dataset comprised deeply sampled blood TCRbeta repertoires from subjects exposed to, actively infected with, or recovered from COVID-19. The repertoires were made available in a free public database intended to serve as a resource for research on the immune response to SARS-CoV-2. The samples were drawn from two sources: the first 160 participants of the ongoing ImmuneRACE study, and approximately 1,300 subjects contributed by 6 global collaborators. The sample metadata nearly always contained a de-identified subject ID, COVID-19 status, age in years and sex. Where available, HLA class I and class II types were taken from metadata supplied by the sample provider and were not determined by assay-based typing. Overall results and qualifications from the work: How much clinical and demographic metadata was included differed by source and by participant, and the metadata was provided uncurated.

TCRbeta CDR3 regions were amplified from genomic DNA using the immunoSEQ Assay, a bias-controlled multiplex PCR. Per the authors' processing: The number of nucleated cells in each sample was estimated from the amplification of reference gene primers within the assay. Sequence reads were collapsed and filtered to measure the absolute abundance of every unique TCRbeta CDR3 rearrangement. For each sample, productive Simpson clonality was calculated by taking the square root of Simpson's diversity index across productive rearrangements. TCRdb provides this immuneACCESS table in a form limited to in-frame rearrangements. Some clones are lacking; in checked studies, under half of them reflect an unresolved V gene, and why the rest are absent is not known. The D gene and trimming were derived from the DNA, and the V and J assignments and clone size from that table. For this sample there are a few hundred thousand clones; roughly 89% appear just once. 0.7% to 0.9% of the sample belongs to the ten largest clones.

From a lookup of the germline V gene (reference sequence), CDR1 and CDR2 are LNHNV and YYDKDF. V and J are truncated by 4 bases and 5 bases respectively, leaving an intervening sequence of 20 bases. From the cysteine through the phenylalanine, the CDR3 covers 16 amino acids. Of the read, only the CDR3 DNA is kept; its 48 bases are in frame from base 1. Concerning this clone: It has no known antigen specificity. Base qualities are not recorded, but no much larger clone differs from it by a single base.

Collaborating institutions collected whole blood in K2EDTA tubes following their own protocols. For TCRbeta analysis, collaborators shipped samples as frozen whole blood, isolated PBMCs, or DNA extracted from either of those sample types. The V gene is TRBV15 and the J gene is TRBJ2-5; matching of 6 bases hints at TRBD2 as the D gene. This clonotype was obtained from a man aged 25 to 45 with acute or convalescent COVID-19. Sequenced sample: peripheral blood. The CDR3 corresponds to CATSTKVGGGVETQYF. The DNA sequence follows: TGTGCCACCAGCACTAAGGTTGGGGGAGGTGTTGAGACCCAGTACTTC.